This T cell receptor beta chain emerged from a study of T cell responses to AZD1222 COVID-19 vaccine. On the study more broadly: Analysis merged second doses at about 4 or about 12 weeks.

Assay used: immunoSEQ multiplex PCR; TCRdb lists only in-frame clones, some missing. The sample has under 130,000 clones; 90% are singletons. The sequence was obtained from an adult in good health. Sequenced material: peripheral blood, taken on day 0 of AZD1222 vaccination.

The CDR3 is CASSLAPATEAFF. The CDR3, as DNA: TGTGCCAGCAGCTTAGCCCCGGCCACTGAAGCTTTCTTT. The genes are TRBV7-6 and TRBJ1-1; no definite D call. V lost 0 bases and J 4 bases, leaving 6 bases between the germline ends. This CDR3 is 13 amino acids long. The V gene's germline CDR1 is SGHVS and CDR2 FNYEAQ.